The source of this TCR beta chain is a study of human T cells and chemical hapten exposure. Across the study: Donors were sensitized with 2% DPC on the upper inner arm. Overall study findings and caveats: Each of the donors had alopecia, so their immune responses may not resemble those of healthy people.

The time point denotes: patch test 1, 2 weeks after DPC sensitization. Treatment reported: therapeutic diphenylcyclopropenone sensitization with weekly scalp DPC. Investigators collected blood before applying each patch test. The length of the CDR3 is 15 residues. The germline V gene has CDR1 SGDLS and CDR2 YYNGEE. Trimming shortened V by 8 bases and J by 3 bases, and 20 bases separated the two germline ends. Only a few counts were recorded for this clonotype. Its antigen is still unknown. Original analysis: A per-sample median of about 100,000 TCRs was observed, with counts ranging from roughly 23,224 to 700,000. TCRdb passed the RACE reads through MiXCR, listing each CDR3 protein once. None of the V and J calls come from the authors' own analysis; TCRdb made them. The repertoire includes about 83,000 distinct CDR3 sequences, roughly 7.2% of them detected once, and 1.5% to 1.9% sits in the top ten.

This clonotype was obtained from a woman aged 30 to 39 with alopecia areata. Some clones in this sample may be carry-over from other donors' samples. The sequences come from whole blood, collected in connection with sensitization to the hapten diphenylcyclopropenone (DPC). V and J are TRBV9 and TRBJ1-1, with a tentative D call TRBD1 (6 bases). CDR3 in amino acids: CASGPGQWRDTEAFF. DNA for the CDR3: TGTGCCAGTGGCCCGGGACAATGGAGGGACACTGAAGCTTTCTTT.